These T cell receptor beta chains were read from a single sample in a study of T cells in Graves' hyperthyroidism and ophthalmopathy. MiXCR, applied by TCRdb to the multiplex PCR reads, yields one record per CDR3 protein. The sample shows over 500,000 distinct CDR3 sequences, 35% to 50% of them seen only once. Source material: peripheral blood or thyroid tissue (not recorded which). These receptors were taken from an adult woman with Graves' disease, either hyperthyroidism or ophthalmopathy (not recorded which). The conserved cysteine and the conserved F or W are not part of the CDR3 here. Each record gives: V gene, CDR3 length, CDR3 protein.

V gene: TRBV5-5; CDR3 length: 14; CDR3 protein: ASSLAGLAGARELF
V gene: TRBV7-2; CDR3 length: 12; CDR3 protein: ASSLTGTNNEQY
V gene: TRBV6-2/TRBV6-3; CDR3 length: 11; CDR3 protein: ASSEPGQYFDT
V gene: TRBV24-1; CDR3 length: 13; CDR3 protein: ATSARQGRTYEQY
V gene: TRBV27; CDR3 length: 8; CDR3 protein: ASSSKAQH
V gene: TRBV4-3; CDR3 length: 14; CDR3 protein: ASSQESGTSNQPQH
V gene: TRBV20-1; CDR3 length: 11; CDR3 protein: SAAGQGNSPLH
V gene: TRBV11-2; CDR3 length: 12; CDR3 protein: ASGGRPEDTEAF
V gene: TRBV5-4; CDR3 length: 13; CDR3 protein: ASSLKGGYNSPLH
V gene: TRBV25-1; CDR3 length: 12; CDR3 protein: ASTQGGTVYEQY
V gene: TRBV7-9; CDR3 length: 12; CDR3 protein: ASSLPRVGNTIY
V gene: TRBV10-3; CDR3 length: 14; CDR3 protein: AISEGGRGANYGYT
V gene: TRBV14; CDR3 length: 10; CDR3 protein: ASSRNRGEAF
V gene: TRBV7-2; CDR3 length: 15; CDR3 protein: ASSLTPGGSGANVLT
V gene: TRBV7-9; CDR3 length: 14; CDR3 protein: ASSPPATGEKETQY
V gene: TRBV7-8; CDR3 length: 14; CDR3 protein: ASSLAYRGTNTEAF
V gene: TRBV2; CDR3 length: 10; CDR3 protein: ASTNRTYEQY
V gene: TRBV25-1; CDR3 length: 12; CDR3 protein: ASSELSREETQY